The clone carrying this T cell receptor (beta chain) was seen only a few times. The data derive from a study of CD8+CD57+ T cells in acquired aplastic anemia. Overall study: Where healthy donors were concerned, CD4+ cells averaged about 10 million reads.

Unmatched junction bases numbered 10, after V lost 0 bases and J lost 6 bases. This CDR3 is 18 amino acids long. The germline CDR1 and CDR2 sequences are LGHNA and YSLEER. Profiles of TCR beta VDJ and CDR3 were generated from a genomic DNA template. TCRdb itself ran the reads through MiXCR, one entry per CDR3 protein. The data show 100,000 to 120,000 distinct CDR3 sequences, with around 49% seen just once and roughly 34% held by the top ten. The rearrangement uses TRBV4-3 and TRBJ2-1; 11 nucleotides line up with TRBD1. The sequencing input was sorted CD4+, CD8+, or CD8+CD57+ T cells (not recorded which) from PBMCs. The receptor's source is a human donor in good health, serving as a control. DNA for the CDR3: TGCGCCAGCAGCCAAGAATCGGGACAGGGGGTCCTAGGCAATGAGCAGTTCTTC. Translation gives CASSQESGQGVLGNEQFF.